These 9 T cell receptor beta chains were all obtained from the same sample, sequenced in a study of T-cell reconstitution after alpha-beta-depleted transplantation in children. The TCRbeta library incorporated unique molecular identifiers. TCRdb re-called the PCR reads with MiXCR, one entry per CDR3 protein. The table has about 610,000 distinct CDR3 sequences, 10% seen once. The sequences come from PBMCs from the stem cell graft donor, collected from the stem cell graft. These receptors all stem from a human donor who donated a stem cell graft to a child with acute myeloid leukemia.

This sequence joins TRBV29-1 and TRBJ2-1; D gene unclear. The ends were cut back, 3 bases at V and 4 bases at J, with 10 bases in the middle. The CDR3 has 13 residues. Germline values: CDR1 SQVTM, CDR2 ANQGSEA. CDR3 nucleotides: TGCAGCGTTGATGAAGGCCGGTACAATGAGCAGTTCTTC. Its protein is CSVDEGRYNEQFF.

This chain joins TRBV6-4 and TRBJ2-1, with 7 nucleotides matching TRBD1. CDR3 size: 15 residues. Germline CDR1 MRHNA, CDR2 SNTAGT. V was pared by 5 bases and J by 5 bases, with 9 bases of the junction left unmatched. The CDR3: CASSTNRGKDNEQFF. The CDR3 nucleotides are TGTGCCAGCAGTACCAACAGGGGTAAGGACAATGAGCAGTTCTTC.

In this sample, this clonotype turned up a few times. The chain carries TRBV29-1 and TRBJ2-7; tentatively, D is TRBD1 or TRBD2 (5 bases each). The CDR3 is 13 residues long. Deletions cut 7 bases from V and 2 bases from J, with 15 bases between. Looked up from germline, CDR1 is SQVTM and CDR2 is ANQGSEA. CDR3 residues: CSATGTVTYEQYF. The DNA for the CDR3 is TGCAGCGCCACCGGGACGGTGACCTACGAGCAGTACTTC.

This clonotype has a count of ten or more. This chain uses TRBV29-1 with TRBJ2-1; TRBD2 aligns across 7 bases. The CDR3 contains 20 residues. J was trimmed by 7 bases and V by 3 bases; bases with no gene match: 27. CDR1 is SQVTM, CDR2 ANQGSEA, per germline. The CDR3 here is CSVEIISSGRYGLRLNEQFF. The CDR3 DNA reads TGCAGCGTTGAGATAATTTCTTCCGGGAGGTACGGACTTCGCTTGAATGAGCAGTTCTTC.

This clonotype was detected a few times. The genes are TRBV6-1 and TRBJ2-1; D may be TRBD1 or TRBD2 (5 bases each). The CDR3 consists of 16 residues. V lost 6 bases and J 0 bases, leaving 15 bases between the germline ends. CDR1 is MNHNS and CDR2 is SASEGT in the germline V gene. DNA for the CDR3: TGTGCCAGCAGGGACTGGGGCAGAAGCTCCTACAATGAGCAGTTCTTC. It encodes CASRDWGRSSYNEQFF.

At least ten counts were recorded for this clonotype. The gene calls are TRBV7-2 and TRBJ2-4; D not certain. The V and J ends lost 4 bases and 0 bases respectively, with 10 bases between them. From germline, CDR1 is SGHTA and CDR2 FQGNSA. The CDR3 is made up of 15 amino acids. The CDR3 nucleotides are TGTGCCAGCAGCTCCCCCACGGGAGCCAAAAACATTCAGTACTTC. Its translation: CASSSPTGAKNIQYF.

This clonotype appeared a few times. The conserved phenylalanine or tryptophan is not found at the CDR3 terminus, so this likely reflects a read error. It is unclear where the CDR3 begins or ends on the DNA, so no DNA is shown, and the CDR3 is as TCRdb lists it. The V call is TRBV20-1, the J call TRBJ2-3. CDR1 and CDR2 (germline): DFQATT, SNEGSKA (reference sequence). From its first to its last residue, the CDR3 has 9 amino acids. The CDR3: CSARDVQAS.

There are many counts of this clonotype. V gene TRBV5-1 combines with J gene TRBJ1-1, with D possibly TRBD1 on 6 matching bases. Germline V CDR1 and CDR2: SGHRS, YFSETQ. The length of the CDR3 is 15 residues. Trimming cost V 3 bases and J 4 bases, with 16 bases left between them. The CDR3 region is CASSSVDGGVTEAFF. CDR3 nucleotides: TGCGCCAGCAGCTCGGTTGACGGGGGCGTCACTGAAGCTTTCTTT.

The rearrangement links TRBV4-2 to TRBJ1-1; D gene uncertain. Germline V CDR1 and CDR2: LGHNA, YNFKEQ. The CDR3 totals 11 residues. V lost 8 bases and J lost 1, with 5 bases in between. The CDR3 spells CASWGNTEAFF. In DNA, the CDR3 is TGTGCCAGCTGGGGGAACACTGAAGCTTTCTTT.